The 4 T cell receptor beta chains reported below all come from one sample, sequenced in a study of T cell clonotyping in hematopoietic cell transplantation. Data came from immunoSEQ multiplex PCR; TCRdb stores just in-frame clones and leaves some out. The table shows 2,000 to 2,500 clones, with roughly 89% occurring only once. Sequenced: peripheral blood mononuclear cells. Receptors originate from a man in his forties or fifties in good health. Some clones in this sample may be carry-over from other donors' samples.

The V and J genes are TRBV29-1 and TRBJ2-3, with D perhaps being TRBD1 or TRBD2 (5 bases each). The V gene lost 0 bases and the J gene lost 2 bases, with 18 bases spanning the gap. CDR1 is SQVTM and CDR2 is ANQGSEA in the germline V gene. The CDR3 totals 17 residues. The CDR3 loop reads CSVEDGTIRDHTDTQYF. CDR3 nucleotides: TGCAGCGTTGAAGATGGGACGATACGGGACCACACAGATACGCAGTATTTT.

The chain combines TRBV10-3 with TRBJ2-1, with TRBD2 matching 13 bases. This CDR3 contains 13 residues. In germline, CDR1 is ENHRY, CDR2 SYGVKD. J gave up 7 bases and V 10 bases, and 4 bases lay outside the gene matches. The CDR3 bases are TGTGCCACGGGACTAGCGGGGTCAAATGAGCAGTTCTTC. Its translation is CATGLAGSNEQFF.

The V and J genes are TRBV11-2 and TRBJ1-1; 7 bases line up with TRBD1. V shed 4 bases, J shed 5 bases, and the junction held 7 bases outside the gene matches. This CDR3 is 14 amino acids long. Per germline, CDR1 SGHAT and CDR2 FQNNGV. CDR3 DNA: TGTGCCAGCAGCTCGACAGGGCCGGGAACTGAAGCTTTCTTT. Translating it yields CASSSTGPGTEAFF. Variable domain in full (rest from reference TRBV11-2 and TRBJ1-1): EAGVAQSPRYKIIEKRQSVAFWCNPISGHATLYWYQQILGQGPKLLIQFQNNGVVDDSQLPKDRFSAERLKGVDSTLKIQPAKLEDSAVYLCASSSTGPGTEAFFGQGTRLTVV.

The chain couples TRBV29-1 to TRBJ1-2; tentative D call: TRBD1 (5 bases). CDR3 size: 15 residues. V was pared by 4 bases and J by 4 bases, with 19 bases between. Germline-derived CDR1 and CDR2 are SQVTM and ANQGSEA. The CDR3 DNA reads TGCAGCGTTGGGGAGGGGAAGGGTATTCGCTATGGCTACACCTTC. It codes for CSVGEGKGIRYGYTF.